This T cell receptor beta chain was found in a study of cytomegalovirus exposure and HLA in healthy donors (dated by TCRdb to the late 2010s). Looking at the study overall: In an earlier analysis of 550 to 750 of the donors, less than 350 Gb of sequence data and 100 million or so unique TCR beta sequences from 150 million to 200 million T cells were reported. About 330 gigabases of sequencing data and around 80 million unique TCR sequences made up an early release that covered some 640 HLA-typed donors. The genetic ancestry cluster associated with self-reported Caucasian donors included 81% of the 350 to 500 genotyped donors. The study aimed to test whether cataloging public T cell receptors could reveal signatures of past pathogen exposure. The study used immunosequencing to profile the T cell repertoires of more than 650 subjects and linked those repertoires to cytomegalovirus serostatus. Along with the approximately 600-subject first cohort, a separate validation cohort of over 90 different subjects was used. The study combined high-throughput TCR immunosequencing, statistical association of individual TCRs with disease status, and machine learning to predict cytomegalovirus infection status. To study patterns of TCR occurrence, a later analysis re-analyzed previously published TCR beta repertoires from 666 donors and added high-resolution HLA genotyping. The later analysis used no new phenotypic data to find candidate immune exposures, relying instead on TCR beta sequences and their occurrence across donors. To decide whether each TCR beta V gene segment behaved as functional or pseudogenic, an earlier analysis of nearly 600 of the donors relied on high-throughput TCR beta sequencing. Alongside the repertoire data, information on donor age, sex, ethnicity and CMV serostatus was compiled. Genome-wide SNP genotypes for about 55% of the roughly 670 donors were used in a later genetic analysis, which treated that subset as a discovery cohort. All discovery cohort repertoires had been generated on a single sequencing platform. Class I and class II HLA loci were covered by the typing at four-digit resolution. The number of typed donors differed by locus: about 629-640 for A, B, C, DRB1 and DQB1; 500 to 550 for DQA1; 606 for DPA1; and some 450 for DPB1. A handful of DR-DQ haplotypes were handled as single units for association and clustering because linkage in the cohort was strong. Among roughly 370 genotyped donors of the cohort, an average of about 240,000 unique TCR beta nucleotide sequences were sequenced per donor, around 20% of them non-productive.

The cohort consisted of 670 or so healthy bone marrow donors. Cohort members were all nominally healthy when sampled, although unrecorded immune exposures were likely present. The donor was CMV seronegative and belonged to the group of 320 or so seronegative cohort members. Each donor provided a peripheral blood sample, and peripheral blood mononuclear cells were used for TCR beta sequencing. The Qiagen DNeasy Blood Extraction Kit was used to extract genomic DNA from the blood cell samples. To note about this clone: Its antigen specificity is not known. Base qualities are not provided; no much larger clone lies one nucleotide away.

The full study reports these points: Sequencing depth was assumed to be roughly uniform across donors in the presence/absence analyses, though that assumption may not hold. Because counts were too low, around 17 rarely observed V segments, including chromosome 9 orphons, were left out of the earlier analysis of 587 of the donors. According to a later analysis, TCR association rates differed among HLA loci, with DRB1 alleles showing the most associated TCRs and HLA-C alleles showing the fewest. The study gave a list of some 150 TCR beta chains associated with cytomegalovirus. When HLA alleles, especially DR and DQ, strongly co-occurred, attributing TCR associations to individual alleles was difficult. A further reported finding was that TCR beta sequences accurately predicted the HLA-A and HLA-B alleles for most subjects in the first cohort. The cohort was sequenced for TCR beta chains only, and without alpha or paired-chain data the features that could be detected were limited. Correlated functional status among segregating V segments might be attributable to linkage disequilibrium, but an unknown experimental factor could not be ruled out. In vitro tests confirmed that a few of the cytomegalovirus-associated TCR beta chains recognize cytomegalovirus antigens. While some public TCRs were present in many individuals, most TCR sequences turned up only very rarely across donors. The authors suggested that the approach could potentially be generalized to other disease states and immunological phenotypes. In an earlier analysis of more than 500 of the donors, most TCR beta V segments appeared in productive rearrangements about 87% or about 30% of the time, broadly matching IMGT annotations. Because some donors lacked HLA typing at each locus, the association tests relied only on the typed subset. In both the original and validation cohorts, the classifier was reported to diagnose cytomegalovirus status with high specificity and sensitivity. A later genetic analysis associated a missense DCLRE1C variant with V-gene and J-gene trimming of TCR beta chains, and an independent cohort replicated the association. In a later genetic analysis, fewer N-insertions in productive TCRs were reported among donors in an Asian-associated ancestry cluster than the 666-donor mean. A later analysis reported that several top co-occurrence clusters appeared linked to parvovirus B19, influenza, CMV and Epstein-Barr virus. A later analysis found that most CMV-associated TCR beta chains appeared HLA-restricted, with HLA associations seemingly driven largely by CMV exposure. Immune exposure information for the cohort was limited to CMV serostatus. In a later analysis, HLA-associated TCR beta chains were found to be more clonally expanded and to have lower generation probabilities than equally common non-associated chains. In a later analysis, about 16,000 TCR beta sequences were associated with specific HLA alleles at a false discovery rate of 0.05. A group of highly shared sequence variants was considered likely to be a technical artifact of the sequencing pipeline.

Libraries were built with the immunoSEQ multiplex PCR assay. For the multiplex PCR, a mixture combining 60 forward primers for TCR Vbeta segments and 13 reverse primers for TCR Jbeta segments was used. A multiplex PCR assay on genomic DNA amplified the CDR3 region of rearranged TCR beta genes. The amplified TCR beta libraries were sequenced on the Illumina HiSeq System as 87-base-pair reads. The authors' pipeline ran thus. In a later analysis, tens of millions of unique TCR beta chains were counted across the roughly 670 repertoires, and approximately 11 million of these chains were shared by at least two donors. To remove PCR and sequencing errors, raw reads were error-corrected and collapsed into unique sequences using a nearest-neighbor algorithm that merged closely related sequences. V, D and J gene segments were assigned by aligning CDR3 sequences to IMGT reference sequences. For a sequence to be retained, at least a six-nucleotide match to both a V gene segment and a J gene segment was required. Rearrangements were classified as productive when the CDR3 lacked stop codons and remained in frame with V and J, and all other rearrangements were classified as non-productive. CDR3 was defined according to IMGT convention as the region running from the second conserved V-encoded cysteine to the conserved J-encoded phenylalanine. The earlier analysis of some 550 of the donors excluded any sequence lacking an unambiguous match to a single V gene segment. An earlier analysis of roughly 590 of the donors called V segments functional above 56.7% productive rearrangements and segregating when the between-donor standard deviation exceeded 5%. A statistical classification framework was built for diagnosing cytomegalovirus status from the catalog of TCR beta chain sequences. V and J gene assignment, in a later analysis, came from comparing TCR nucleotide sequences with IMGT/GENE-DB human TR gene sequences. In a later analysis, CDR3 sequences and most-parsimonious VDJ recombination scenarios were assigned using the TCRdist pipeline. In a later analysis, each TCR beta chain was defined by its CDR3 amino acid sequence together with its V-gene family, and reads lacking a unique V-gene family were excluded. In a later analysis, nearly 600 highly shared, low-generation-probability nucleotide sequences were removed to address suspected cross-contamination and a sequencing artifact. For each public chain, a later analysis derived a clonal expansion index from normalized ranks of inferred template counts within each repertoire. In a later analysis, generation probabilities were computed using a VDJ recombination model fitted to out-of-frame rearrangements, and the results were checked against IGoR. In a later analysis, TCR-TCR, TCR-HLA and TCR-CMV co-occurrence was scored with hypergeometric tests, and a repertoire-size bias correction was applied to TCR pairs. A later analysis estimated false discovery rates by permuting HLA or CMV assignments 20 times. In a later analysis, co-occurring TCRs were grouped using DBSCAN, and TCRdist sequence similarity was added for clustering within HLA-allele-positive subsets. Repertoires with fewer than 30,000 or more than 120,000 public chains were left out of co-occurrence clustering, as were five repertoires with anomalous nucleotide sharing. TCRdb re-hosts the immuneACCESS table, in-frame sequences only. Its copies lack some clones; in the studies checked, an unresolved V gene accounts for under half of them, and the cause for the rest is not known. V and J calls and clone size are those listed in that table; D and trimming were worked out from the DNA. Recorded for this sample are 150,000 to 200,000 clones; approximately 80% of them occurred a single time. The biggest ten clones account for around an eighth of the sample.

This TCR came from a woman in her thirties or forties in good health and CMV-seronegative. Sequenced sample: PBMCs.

CDR3 reads: CASSLGGGASSYEQYF. The DNA sequence follows: TGTGCCAGTAGTTTGGGCGGGGGGGCGAGCTCCTACGAGCAGTACTTC. The chain is made from TRBV19 and TRBJ2-7, and 9 junctional nucleotides match TRBD2. Its CDR3 holds 16 amino acids, cysteine through phenylalanine. The DNA shown is the 48-base CDR3, in frame from base 1. Ends trimmed: V by 5 bases, J by 0 bases; bases unmatched to a gene: 8. CDR1 is given as LNHDA and CDR2 as SQIVND, both from the germline V gene (reference sequence).